The rows below give T cell receptor beta chains drawn from one sample of a study of regulatory T cells in long-lasting Graves disease. One entry per CDR3 protein results from TCRdb running MiXCR on the multiplex PCR reads. Of 200,000 to 250,000 distinct CDR3 sequences listed, roughly 19% are singletons. These data also featured in a second study, about T cells in Graves' hyperthyroidism and ophthalmopathy.

The sequenced sample was peripheral blood mononuclear cells (PBMCs), obtained at new diagnosis, from a patient treated with antithyroid drugs. Source of these receptors: a woman aged 30 to 39 with Graves disease. CDR3s include the opening cysteine and the closing phenylalanine or tryptophan. D genes are given only for firm matches. Size is stated for part of the rows, as once, few or many counts, or as a class when the clone is expanded.

d_call: NA; v_call: TRBV5-1; clone_size: many; j_call: TRBJ2-6; cdr3_nt: TGCGCCAGCAGCCCCCTACAGGGTCCGTCTGGGGCCAACGTCCTGACTTTC; cdr3_aa: CASSPLQGPSGANVLTF
d_call: NA; v_call: TRBV11-2; clone_size: many; j_call: TRBJ1-1; cdr3_nt: TGTGCCAGCAGCTTAATGGAATTAAGGTCTGAAGCTTTCTTT; cdr3_aa: CASSLMELRSEAFF
d_call: TRBD2; v_call: TRBV27; clone_size: many; j_call: TRBJ2-3; cdr3_nt: TGTGCCAGCAGTCCCTTAGCGGGGGTCACAGATACGCAGTATTTT; cdr3_aa: CASSPLAGVTDTQYF
d_call: NA; v_call: TRBV9; clone_size: many; j_call: TRBJ2-7; cdr3_nt: TGTGCCAGCAGCCCCTCCGGCCGCAACTACGAGCAGTACTTC; cdr3_aa: CASSPSGRNYEQYF
d_call: NA; v_call: TRBV11-2; clone_size: many; j_call: TRBJ2-1; cdr3_nt: TGTGCCAGCAGCTCCCCCAGAGGGGGAGGGCCTAATGAGCAGTTCTTC; cdr3_aa: CASSSPRGGGPNEQFF
d_call: TRBD1; v_call: TRBV12-3/TRBV12-4; clone_size: many; j_call: TRBJ2-7; cdr3_nt: TGTGCCAGCAGTTTCGGGACAGGACAGGCTCACTCCTACGAGCAGTACTTC; cdr3_aa: CASSFGTGQAHSYEQYF
d_call: NA; v_call: TRBV6-1; clone_size: many; j_call: TRBJ2-2; cdr3_nt: TGTGCCAGCAGGCCGAACACCGGGGAGCTGTTTTTT; cdr3_aa: CASRPNTGELFF
d_call: NA; v_call: TRBV2; clone_size: NA; j_call: TRBJ1-2; cdr3_nt: TGTGCCAGCCCCGATTTAACGAAAGGGGAGGGCTACACCTTC; cdr3_aa: CASPDLTKGEGYTF
d_call: NA; v_call: TRBV7-2; clone_size: many; j_call: TRBJ2-1; cdr3_nt: TGTGCCAGCACCTTAGGGGGGACGTGGAATGAGCAGTTCTTC; cdr3_aa: CASTLGGTWNEQFF
d_call: NA; v_call: TRBV20-1; clone_size: many; j_call: TRBJ2-1; cdr3_nt: TGCAGTGCTCCCGGATACAATGAGCAGTTCTTC; cdr3_aa: CSAPGYNEQFF
d_call: NA; v_call: TRBV6-1; clone_size: many; j_call: TRBJ2-5; cdr3_nt: TGTGCCAGCAGTGAAGGTCGACAGTGGAGGGAGACCCAGTACTTC; cdr3_aa: CASSEGRQWRETQYF
d_call: TRBD1; v_call: TRBV30; clone_size: many; j_call: TRBJ1-4; cdr3_nt: TGTGCCTGGAGTGGGGGACAGGGGAATGAAAAACTGTTTTTT; cdr3_aa: CAWSGGQGNEKLFF
d_call: NA; v_call: TRBV2; clone_size: NA; j_call: TRBJ2-7; cdr3_nt: TGTGCCGGGCGCCCGGGGACGGATTCCTACGAGCAGTACTTC; cdr3_aa: CAGRPGTDSYEQYF
d_call: TRBD1; v_call: TRBV29-1; clone_size: many; j_call: TRBJ1-1; cdr3_nt: TGCAGCGCATCGGGACAGTTGAACACTGAAGCTTTCTTT; cdr3_aa: CSASGQLNTEAFF
d_call: NA; v_call: TRBV20-1; clone_size: many; j_call: TRBJ2-2; cdr3_nt: TGCAGTGCTAGAGCAGGCACCGGGGAGCTGTTTTTT; cdr3_aa: CSARAGTGELFF
d_call: TRBD2; v_call: TRBV6-1; clone_size: many; j_call: TRBJ2-3; cdr3_nt: TGTGCCAGCGCCCGCGGGGGGGCTGGGGATACGCAGTATTTT; cdr3_aa: CASARGGAGDTQYF
d_call: NA; v_call: TRBV27; clone_size: many; j_call: TRBJ2-2; cdr3_nt: TGTGCCAGCAGCCAGGGCCCCGGGGAGCTGTTTTTT; cdr3_aa: CASSQGPGELFF
d_call: TRBD1; v_call: TRBV12-3/TRBV12-4; clone_size: many; j_call: TRBJ1-2; cdr3_nt: TGTGCCAGCAGTATCTTATACAGGGGGAATGATGGCTACACCTTC; cdr3_aa: CASSILYRGNDGYTF
d_call: NA; v_call: TRBV14; clone_size: many; j_call: TRBJ1-2; cdr3_nt: TGTGCCAGCAGCCACTCTTGGACGGTCTATGGCTACACCTTC; cdr3_aa: CASSHSWTVYGYTF
d_call: NA; v_call: TRBV7-9; clone_size: few; j_call: TRBJ1-2; cdr3_nt: TGTGCCAGCAGCCCTTCCCAGGGGATCAGAAGTGGCTACACCTTC; cdr3_aa: CASSPSQGIRSGYTF
d_call: NA; v_call: TRBV7-9; clone_size: many; j_call: TRBJ2-5; cdr3_nt: TGTGCCGCTACTGGGACAGCGGGCGGAGAGACCCAGTACTTC; cdr3_aa: CAATGTAGGETQYF
d_call: TRBD2; v_call: TRBV5-1; clone_size: few; j_call: TRBJ2-7; cdr3_nt: TGCGCCAGCAGCTTGGCCGGGAGCGGGAGCCCCGAGCAGTACTTC; cdr3_aa: CASSLAGSGSPEQYF
d_call: NA; v_call: TRBV6-1; clone_size: many; j_call: TRBJ1-1; cdr3_nt: TGTGCCAGCAGTGGGCGACAGGACCCGACTGAAGCTTTCTTT; cdr3_aa: CASSGRQDPTEAFF
d_call: NA; v_call: TRBV4-1; clone_size: few; j_call: TRBJ2-1; cdr3_nt: TGCGCCAGCAGCCAAGAGGGGCTCCATTCCTACAATGAGCAGTTCTTC; cdr3_aa: CASSQEGLHSYNEQFF
d_call: NA; v_call: TRBV27; clone_size: NA; j_call: TRBJ1-4; cdr3_nt: TGTGCCAGCAGGGGGGGTCCCGCAACTAATGAAAAACTGTTTTTT; cdr3_aa: CASRGGPATNEKLFF
d_call: TRBD1; v_call: TRBV7-9; clone_size: many; j_call: TRBJ1-2; cdr3_nt: TGTGCCAGCAGCTTAGCGGGACAGGCTAACTATGGCTACACCTTC; cdr3_aa: CASSLAGQANYGYTF
d_call: NA; v_call: TRBV20-1; clone_size: many; j_call: TRBJ1-2; cdr3_nt: TGCAGTGCAAGCGGGGCAGGGAACTATGGCTACACCTTC; cdr3_aa: CSASGAGNYGYTF
d_call: NA; v_call: TRBV12-3/TRBV12-4; clone_size: many; j_call: TRBJ2-2; cdr3_nt: TGTGCCAGCAGCCTCCGAGGGCCCACCGGGGAGCTGTTTTTT; cdr3_aa: CASSLRGPTGELFF
d_call: TRBD2; v_call: TRBV2; clone_size: many; j_call: TRBJ2-1; cdr3_nt: TGTGCCAGCAGTGAAGCGCTTATAGCGGGGTCCTACAATGAGCAGTTCTTC; cdr3_aa: CASSEALIAGSYNEQFF
d_call: TRBD2; v_call: TRBV20-1; clone_size: many; j_call: TRBJ2-7; cdr3_nt: TGCAGTGCTACCCAGGGAGGGCCTATCGAGCAGTACTTC; cdr3_aa: CSATQGGPIEQYF
d_call: NA; v_call: TRBV19; clone_size: few; j_call: TRBJ2-7; cdr3_nt: TGTGCCAGAAAGTATCGGGGCGAGCAGTACTTC; cdr3_aa: CARKYRGEQYF